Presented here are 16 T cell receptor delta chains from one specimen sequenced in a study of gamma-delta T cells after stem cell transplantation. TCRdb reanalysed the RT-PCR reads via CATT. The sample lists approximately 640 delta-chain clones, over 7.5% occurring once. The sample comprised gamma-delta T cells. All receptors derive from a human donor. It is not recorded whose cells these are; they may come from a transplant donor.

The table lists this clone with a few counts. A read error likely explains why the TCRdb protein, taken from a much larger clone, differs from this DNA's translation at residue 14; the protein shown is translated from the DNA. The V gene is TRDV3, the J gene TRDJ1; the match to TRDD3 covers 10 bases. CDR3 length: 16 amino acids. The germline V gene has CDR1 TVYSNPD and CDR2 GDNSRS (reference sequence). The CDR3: CAFPYTLLGDAYKHIF. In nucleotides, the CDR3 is TGTGCCTTTCCCTATACCTTACTGGGGGATGCGTATAAACACATCTTT.

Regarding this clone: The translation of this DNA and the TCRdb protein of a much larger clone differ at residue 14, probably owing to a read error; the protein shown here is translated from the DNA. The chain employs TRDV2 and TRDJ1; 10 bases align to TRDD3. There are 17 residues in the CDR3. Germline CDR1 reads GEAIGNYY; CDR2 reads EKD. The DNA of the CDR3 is TGTGCCTGTGACACTGTCGGGGGATACGCGGACACCGATAACCTCATCTTT. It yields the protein CACDTVGGYADTDNLIF.

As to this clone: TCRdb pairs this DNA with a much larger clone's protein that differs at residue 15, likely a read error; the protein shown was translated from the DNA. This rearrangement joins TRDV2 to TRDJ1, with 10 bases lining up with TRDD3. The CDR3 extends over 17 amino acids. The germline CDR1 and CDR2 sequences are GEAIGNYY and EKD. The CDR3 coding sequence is TGTGCCTGTGACACTGTCGGGGGATACGCGGACACCGATAAACCCATCTTT. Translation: CACDTVGGYADTDKPIF.

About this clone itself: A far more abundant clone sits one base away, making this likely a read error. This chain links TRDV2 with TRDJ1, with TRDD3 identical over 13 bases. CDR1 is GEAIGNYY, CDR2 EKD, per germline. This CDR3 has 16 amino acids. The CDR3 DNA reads TGTGCCTGTGACGCATTACTGGGGGATACGACCGATAAACCCATCTTT. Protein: CACDALLGDTTDKPIF.

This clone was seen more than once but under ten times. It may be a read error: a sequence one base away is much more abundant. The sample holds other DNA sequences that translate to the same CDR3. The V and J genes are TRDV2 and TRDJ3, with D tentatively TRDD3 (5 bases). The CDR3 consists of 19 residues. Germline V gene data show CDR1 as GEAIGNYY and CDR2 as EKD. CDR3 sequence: CACDTVRGTESWDTRQMFF. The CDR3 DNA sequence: TGTGCCTGTGACACCGTTAGAGGTACTGAGTCCTGGGACACTCGACAGATGTTTTTC.

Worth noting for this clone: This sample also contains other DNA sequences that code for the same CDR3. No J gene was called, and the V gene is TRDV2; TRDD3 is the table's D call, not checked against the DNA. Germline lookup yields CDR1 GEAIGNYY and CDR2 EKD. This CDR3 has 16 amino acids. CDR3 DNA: TGTGCCTGTGACACAGTTGGGGGGGATACGAGGGTACAGCTCATCTTT. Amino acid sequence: CACDTVGGDTRVQLIF.

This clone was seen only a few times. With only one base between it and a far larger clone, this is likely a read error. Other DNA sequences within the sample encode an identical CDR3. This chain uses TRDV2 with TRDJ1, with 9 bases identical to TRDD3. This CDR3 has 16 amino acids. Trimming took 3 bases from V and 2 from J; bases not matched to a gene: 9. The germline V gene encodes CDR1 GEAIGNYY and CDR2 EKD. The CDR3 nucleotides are TGTGCCTGTGACGCATTACTGGGGGACACGACCGATAAACTCATCTTT. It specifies CACDALLGDTTDKLIF.

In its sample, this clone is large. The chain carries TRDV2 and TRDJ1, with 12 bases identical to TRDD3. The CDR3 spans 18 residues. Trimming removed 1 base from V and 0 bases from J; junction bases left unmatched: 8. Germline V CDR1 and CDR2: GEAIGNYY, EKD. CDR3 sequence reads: CACDTLSTGGYHTDKLIF. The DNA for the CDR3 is TGTGCCTGTGACACGCTCAGTACTGGGGGATACCACACCGATAAACTCATCTTT.

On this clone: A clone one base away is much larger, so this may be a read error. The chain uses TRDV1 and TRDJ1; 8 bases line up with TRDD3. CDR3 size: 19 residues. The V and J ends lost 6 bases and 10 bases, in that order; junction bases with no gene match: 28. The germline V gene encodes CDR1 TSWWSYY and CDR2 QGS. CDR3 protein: CALGIRGFIAWGKGHRLIF. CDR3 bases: TGTGCTCTTGGAATTAGGGGGTTCATTGCCTGGGGGAAGGGCCATAGACTCATCTTT.

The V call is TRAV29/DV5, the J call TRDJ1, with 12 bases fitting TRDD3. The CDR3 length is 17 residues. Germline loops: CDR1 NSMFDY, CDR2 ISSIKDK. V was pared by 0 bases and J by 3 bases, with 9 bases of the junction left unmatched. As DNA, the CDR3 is TGTGCAGCAAGCGCGCGGGCTGGGGGATACGCTCCCGATAAACTCATCTTT. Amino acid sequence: CAASARAGGYAPDKLIF.

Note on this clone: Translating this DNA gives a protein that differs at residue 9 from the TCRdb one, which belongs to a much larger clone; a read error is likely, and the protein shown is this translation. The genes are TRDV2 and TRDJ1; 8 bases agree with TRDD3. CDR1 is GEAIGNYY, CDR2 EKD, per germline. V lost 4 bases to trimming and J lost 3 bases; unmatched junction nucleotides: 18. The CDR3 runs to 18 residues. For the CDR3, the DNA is TGTGCCTGTGATAGCCTTCAAACTGTGGGATACGCTCCCGATAAACTCATCTTT. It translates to CACDSLQTVGYAPDKLIF.

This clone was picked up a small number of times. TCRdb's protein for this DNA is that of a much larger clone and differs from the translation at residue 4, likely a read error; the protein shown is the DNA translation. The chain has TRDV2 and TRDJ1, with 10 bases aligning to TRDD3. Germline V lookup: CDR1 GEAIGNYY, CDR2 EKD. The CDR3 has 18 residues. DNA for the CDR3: TGTGCCTGTGGCACCGTCGCTACGTTGGGGGATACAACCGATAAACTCATCTTT. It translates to CACGTVATLGDTTDKLIF.

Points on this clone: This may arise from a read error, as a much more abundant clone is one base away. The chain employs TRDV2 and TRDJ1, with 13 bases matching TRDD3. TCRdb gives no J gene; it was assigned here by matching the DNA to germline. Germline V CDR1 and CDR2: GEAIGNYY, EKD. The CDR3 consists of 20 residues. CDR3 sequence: CARDTVPTGGYATDSDKLIF. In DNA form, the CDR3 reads TGTGCCCGTGACACGGTACCTACTGGGGGATACGCGACCGATTCCGATAAACTCATCTTT.

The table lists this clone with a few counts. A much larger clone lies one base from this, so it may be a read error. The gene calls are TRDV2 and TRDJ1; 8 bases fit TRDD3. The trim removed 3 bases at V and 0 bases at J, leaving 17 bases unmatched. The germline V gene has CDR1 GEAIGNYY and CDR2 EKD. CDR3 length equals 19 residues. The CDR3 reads CACDALQLLGGSYTDKLIF. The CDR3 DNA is TGTGCCTGTGACGCTCTACAACTACTGGGGGGCTCGTACACCGATAAACTCATCTTT.

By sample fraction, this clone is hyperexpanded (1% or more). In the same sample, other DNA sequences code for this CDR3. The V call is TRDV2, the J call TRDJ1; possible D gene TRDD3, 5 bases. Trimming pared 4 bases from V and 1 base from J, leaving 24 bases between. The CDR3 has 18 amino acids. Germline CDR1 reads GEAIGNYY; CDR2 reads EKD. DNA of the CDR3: TGTGCCTGTGAGCCTATGACCAATACAGGGATCAGCACCGATAAACTCATCTTT. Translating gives CACEPMTNTGISTDKLIF.

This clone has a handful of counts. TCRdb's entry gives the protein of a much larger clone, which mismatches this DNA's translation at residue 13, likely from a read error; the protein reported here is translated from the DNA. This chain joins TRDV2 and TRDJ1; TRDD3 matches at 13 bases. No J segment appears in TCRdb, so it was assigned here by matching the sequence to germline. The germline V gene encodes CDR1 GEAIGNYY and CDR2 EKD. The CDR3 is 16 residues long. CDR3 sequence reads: CACDALLGDTTDELIF. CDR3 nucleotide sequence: TGTGCCTGTGACGCATTACTGGGGGATACGACCGATGAACTCATCTTT.